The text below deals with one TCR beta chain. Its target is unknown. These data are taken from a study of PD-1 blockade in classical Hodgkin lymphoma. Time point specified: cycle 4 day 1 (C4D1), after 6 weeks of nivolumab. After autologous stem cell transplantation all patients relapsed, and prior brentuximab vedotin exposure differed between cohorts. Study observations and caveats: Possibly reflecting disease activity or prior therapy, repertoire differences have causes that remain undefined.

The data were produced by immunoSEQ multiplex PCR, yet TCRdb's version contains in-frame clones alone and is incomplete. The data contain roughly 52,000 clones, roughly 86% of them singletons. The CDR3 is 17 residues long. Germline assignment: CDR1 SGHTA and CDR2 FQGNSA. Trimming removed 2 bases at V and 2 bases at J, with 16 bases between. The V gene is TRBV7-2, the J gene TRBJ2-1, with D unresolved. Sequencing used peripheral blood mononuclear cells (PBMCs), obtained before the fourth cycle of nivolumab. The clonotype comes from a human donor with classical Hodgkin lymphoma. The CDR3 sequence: CASSLYEYPAPYNEQFF. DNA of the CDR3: TGTGCCAGCAGCTTATACGAGTACCCGGCGCCCTACAATGAGCAGTTCTTC.